This T cell receptor (beta chain) came from a study of cytotoxic CD8 clonotypes in ibrutinib-treated CLL. Whole-study context: Of the patients, eleven to twelve were relapsed/refractory, 15 treatment-naive and 17 to 18 IGHV unmutated.

Produced via immunoSEQ multiplex PCR; TCRdb's table is partial and in-frame only. Of hundreds of thousands of clones listed, about three quarters are singletons. The V gene lost 4 bases and the J gene lost 5 bases, with 9 bases spanning the gap. Germline CDR1 SGHRS, CDR2 YFSETQ. The CDR3 has 13 residues. In regard to this clone: Antigen unknown.

Study findings and constraints: Among the clonotypes, public ones were uncommon and contracted or held stable on treatment. Higher clonality was seen at ibrutinib response and a return toward baseline at progression. Age-matched healthy donor levels were exceeded by baseline clonality, which tracked circulating CD8+ T-cell counts.

The TCR comes from a human donor with chronic lymphocytic leukemia. The rearrangement links TRBV5-1 to TRBJ1-4; TRBD1 might be the D (5 bases). Source: PBMCs, taken after 12 months of ibrutinib treatment. CDR3: CASSGGLNEKLFF. The CDR3 DNA follows: TGCGCCAGCAGCGGGGGACTGAATGAAAAACTGTTTTTT.